This TCR beta chain was found in a study of prognosis after radiotherapy for stage I lung cancer. The wider study: Patient ages ran from about 53 to 95, with a median of almost 75 years, and the group had about 13 men and five or six women. At a biologically effective dose of at least 100 Gy and in 3 to 5 fractions, SBRT was the radiotherapy delivered.

For each of two time points, a six-milliliter draw of peripheral blood was taken. It was by two-round multiplex PCR that TCR beta CDR3 was amplified from genomic DNA. TRBV and TRBJ genes each had their own specific primers in first-round PCR. Each CDR3 protein is one row after TCRdb ran MiXCR on the multiplex PCR reads. This table holds about 51,000 distinct CDR3 sequences, under 45% found once. Germline V gene sequence: CDR1 LGHDT, CDR2 YNNKEL (reference sequence). V shed 3 bases and J shed 9 bases, with 14 bases lying between them. This CDR3 is 13 amino acids long. The sample consisted of PBMCs, taken before or after stereotactic body radiation therapy (not recorded which). The sequence was collected from a donor aged 50 or older with non-small cell lung cancer. The J gene is TRBJ1-2, the V gene TRBV3-1, with D tentatively TRBD1 (5 bases). The CDR3 bases are TGTGCCAGCAGCCAGGCATGGGGCAGTTGCTACACCTTC. This codes for CASSQAWGSCYTF.